This entry features one T cell receptor (beta chain) sequence. What it binds is unknown. The sample is drawn from a study of cytomegalovirus exposure and HLA in healthy donors. About the study: Samples from HLA-typed donors yielded around 85 million unique TCRs in an early data release. Study-level results: Altogether, more than 150 TCR beta chains were recorded as cytomegalovirus-associated. What a later analysis showed was that several of the most significant clusters appeared linked to common viral pathogens.

CDR1 and CDR2 from the germline V gene are SNHLY and FYNNEI. The CDR3 loop spans 16 amino acids. V gave up 3 bases and J gave up 2 bases, with 14 bases separating them. PCR was performed using 60 Vbeta and 13 Jbeta primers. Method: immunoSEQ multiplex PCR; TCRdb's copy keeps in-frame clones and lacks some. In the table there are about 100,000 clones, roughly 85% of which are singletons. The chain recombines TRBV2 with TRBJ1-5, with a tentative D call TRBD1 (6 bases). The sequence came from a woman in her 40s in good health and CMV-seronegative. Sequencing was carried out using PBMCs. CDR3 loop: CASSDPRQAGNQPQHF. In DNA form, the CDR3 reads TGTGCCAGCAGTGATCCTCGACAGGCCGGCAATCAGCCCCAGCATTTT.